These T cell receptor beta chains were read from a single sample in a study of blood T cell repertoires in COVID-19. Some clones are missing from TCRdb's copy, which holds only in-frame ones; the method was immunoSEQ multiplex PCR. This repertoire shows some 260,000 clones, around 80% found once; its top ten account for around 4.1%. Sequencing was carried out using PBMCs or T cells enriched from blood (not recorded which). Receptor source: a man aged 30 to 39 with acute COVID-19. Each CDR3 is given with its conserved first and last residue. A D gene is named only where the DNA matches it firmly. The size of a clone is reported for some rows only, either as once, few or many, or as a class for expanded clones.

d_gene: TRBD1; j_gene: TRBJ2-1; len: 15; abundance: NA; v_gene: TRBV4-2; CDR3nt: TGTGCCAGCAGCCAAGGGGACAGGGGTTTCAATGAGCAGTTCTTC; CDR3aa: CASSQGDRGFNEQFF
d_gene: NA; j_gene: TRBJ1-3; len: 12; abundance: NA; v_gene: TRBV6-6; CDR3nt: TGTGCCAGCAGCGGGGGAGGAAACACCATATATTTT; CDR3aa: CASSGGGNTIYF
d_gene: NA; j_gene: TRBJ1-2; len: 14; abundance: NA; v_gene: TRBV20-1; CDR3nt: TGCAGTGCTAGTAGTGCAAGGGGAAACTATGGCTACACCTTC; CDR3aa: CSASSARGNYGYTF
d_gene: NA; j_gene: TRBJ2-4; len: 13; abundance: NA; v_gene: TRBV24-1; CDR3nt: TGTGCCACCAGTGGCGGCCCCGGGGACATTCAGTACTTC; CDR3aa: CATSGGPGDIQYF
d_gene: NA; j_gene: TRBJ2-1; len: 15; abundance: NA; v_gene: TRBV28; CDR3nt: TGTGCCAGCAGTTTACCTGGGGGGTTGCGCAATGAGCAGTTCTTC; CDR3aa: CASSLPGGLRNEQFF
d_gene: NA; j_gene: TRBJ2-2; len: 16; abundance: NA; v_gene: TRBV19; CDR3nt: TGTGCCAGTAGTATAGGTCGGGGGGCGTTTGCCGGGGAGCTGTTTTTT; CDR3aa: CASSIGRGAFAGELFF
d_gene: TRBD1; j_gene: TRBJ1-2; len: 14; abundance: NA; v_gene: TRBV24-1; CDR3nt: TGTGCCACCAGTGACCCCGGACAGGGGTATGGCTACACCTTC; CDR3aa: CATSDPGQGYGYTF
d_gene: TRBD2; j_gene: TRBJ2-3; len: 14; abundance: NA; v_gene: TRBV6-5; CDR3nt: TGTGCCGGCCACAGCGGGGATCGAACAGATACGCAGTATTTT; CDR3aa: CAGHSGDRTDTQYF
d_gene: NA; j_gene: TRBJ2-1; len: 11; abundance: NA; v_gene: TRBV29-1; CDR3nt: TGCAGCGTTGTGGCCCTTAATGAGCAGTTCTTC; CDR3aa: CSVVALNEQFF
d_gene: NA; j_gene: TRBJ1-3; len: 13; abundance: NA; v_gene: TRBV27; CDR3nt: TGTGCCAGCAGTGTAATAGCTGGAAACACCATATATTTT; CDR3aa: CASSVIAGNTIYF
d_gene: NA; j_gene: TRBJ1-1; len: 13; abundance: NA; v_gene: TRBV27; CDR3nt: TGTGCCAGCAGTTTCTGGGCAGGGGACCTGGCTTTCTTT; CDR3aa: CASSFWAGDLAFF
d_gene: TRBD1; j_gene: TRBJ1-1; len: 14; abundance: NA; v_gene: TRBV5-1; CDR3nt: TGTGCCAGCAGTTACTACAGGGGGGGAACTGAAGCTTTCTTT; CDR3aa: CASSYYRGGTEAFF
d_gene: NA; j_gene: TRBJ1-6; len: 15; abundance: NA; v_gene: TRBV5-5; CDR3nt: TGTGCCAGCAGCTTGTCGAGCTCCTATAATTCACCCCTCCACTTT; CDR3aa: CASSLSSSYNSPLHF
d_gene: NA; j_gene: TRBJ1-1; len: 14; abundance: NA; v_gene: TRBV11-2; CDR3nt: TGTGCCAGCAGCTTAGCCAGGGAGAACACTGAAGCTTTCTTT; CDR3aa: CASSLARENTEAFF
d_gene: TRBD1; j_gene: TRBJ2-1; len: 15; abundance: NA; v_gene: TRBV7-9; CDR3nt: TGTGCCAGCAGCTCCGCGGGACAGGGACGTGGGGAGCAGTTCTTC; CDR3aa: CASSSAGQGRGEQFF
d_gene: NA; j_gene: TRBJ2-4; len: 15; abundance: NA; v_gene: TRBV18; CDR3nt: TGTGCCAGCTCACCAATCGAACACTATGGAAACATTCAGTACTTC; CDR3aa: CASSPIEHYGNIQYF
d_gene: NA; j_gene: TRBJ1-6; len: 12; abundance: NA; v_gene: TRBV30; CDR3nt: TGTGCCTCCCGCTCCGGAGCTTCACCCCTCCACTTT; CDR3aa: CASRSGASPLHF
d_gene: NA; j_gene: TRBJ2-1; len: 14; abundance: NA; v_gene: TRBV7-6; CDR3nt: TGTGCCAGCAGTGGGCTAGCGCCAAACAATGAGCAGTTCTTC; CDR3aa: CASSGLAPNNEQFF
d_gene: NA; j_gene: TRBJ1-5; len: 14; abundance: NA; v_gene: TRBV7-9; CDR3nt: TGTGCCAGCAGCTTAGAAGGAGGCAATCAGCCCCAGCATTTT; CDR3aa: CASSLEGGNQPQHF
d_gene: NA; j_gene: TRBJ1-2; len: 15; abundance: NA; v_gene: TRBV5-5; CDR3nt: TGTGCCAGCAGCTTATTCTCCGGTCTCCCGGGGGGCTACACCTTC; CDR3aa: CASSLFSGLPGGYTF
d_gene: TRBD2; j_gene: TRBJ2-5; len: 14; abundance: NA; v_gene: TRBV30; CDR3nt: TGTGCCTGGAGGCTATTTAGCGGGAGAACAACCCAGTACTTC; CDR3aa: CAWRLFSGRTTQYF
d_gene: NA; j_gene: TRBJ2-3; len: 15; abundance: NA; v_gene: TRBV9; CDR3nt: TGTGCCAGCAGCCAGGGGGGAGGACCCACAGATACGCAGTATTTT; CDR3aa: CASSQGGGPTDTQYF
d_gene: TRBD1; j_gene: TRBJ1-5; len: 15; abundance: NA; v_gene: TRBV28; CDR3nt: TGTGCCAGCAGTCCTACCGGGACAGGGGAACAGCCCCAGCATTTT; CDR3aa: CASSPTGTGEQPQHF
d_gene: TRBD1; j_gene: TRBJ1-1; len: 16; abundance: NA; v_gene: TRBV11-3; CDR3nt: TGTGCCAGCAGGGAGAACAGGGGCACCCCGAACACTGAAGCTTTCTTT; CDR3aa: CASRENRGTPNTEAFF
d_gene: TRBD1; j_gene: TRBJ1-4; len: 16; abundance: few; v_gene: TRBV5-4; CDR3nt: TGTGCCAGCAGCTTGGGGCAGGGGGCCTCTAATGAAAAACTGTTTTTT; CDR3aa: CASSLGQGASNEKLFF
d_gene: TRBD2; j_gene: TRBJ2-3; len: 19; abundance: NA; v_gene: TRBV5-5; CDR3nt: TGTGCCAGCAGCGGGGGATTTGGACTAGCGGGAGGGCCGGGTGATACGCAGTATTTT; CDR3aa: CASSGGFGLAGGPGDTQYF
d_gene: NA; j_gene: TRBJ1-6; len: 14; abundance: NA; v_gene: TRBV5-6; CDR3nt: TGTGCCAGCAGCCTTGAAAGGGGAAATTCACCCCTCCACTTT; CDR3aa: CASSLERGNSPLHF
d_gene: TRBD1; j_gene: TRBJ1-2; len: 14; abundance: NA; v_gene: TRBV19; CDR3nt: TGTGCCAGTAGTATGACACGGACAGGAGGTCTTAACACCTTC; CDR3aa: CASSMTRTGGLNTF
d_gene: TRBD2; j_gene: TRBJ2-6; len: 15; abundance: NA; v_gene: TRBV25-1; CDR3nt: TGTGCCAGCAGTGATGCGGGGGCTGGGGCCAACGTCCTGACTTTC; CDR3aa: CASSDAGAGANVLTF
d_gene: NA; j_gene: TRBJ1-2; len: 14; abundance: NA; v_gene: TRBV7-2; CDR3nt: TGTGCCAGCAGCCTCCTCAATGGGGCCTATGGCTACACCTTC; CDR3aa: CASSLLNGAYGYTF
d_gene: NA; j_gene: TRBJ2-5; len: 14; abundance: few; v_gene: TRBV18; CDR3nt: TGTGCCAGCTCCCCCGGGGGAGACCAAGAGACCCAGTACTTC; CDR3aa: CASSPGGDQETQYF